This record covers a single TCR beta chain. This clone was seen a few times. There is no known antigen for this receptor. Qualities for individual bases were not recorded, and no much larger clone is one base off. There are 14 amino acids in the CDR3, from cysteine to phenylalanine inclusive. Only the CDR3 portion is preserved as DNA: 42 bases, with reading frame beginning at the first base. Germline trimming: 4 bases from V, 5 bases from J; junction bases outside gene matches: 4. CDR1 and CDR2, per the germline V gene (reference sequence), are LGHDT and YNNKEL. This sample is part of a study of blood T cell repertoires in COVID-19 (dated by TCRdb to between 2020 and 2021). Concerning the study at large: Samples covering the acute and convalescent phases of COVID-19 were provided by collaborators in the United States, Italy and Spain. Deeply sampled blood TCRbeta repertoires from subjects exposed to, actively infected with, or recovered from COVID-19 were included in the dataset. Where available, HLA class I and class II types were taken from metadata supplied by the sample provider and were not determined by assay-based typing. The prospective study material was composed of cDNA or gDNA derived from T cells, B-cell-depleted T cells, or PBMCs. The sample metadata nearly always contained a de-identified subject ID, COVID-19 status, age in years and sex. The repertoires were released in a freely available public database intended as a resource for research on the immune response to SARS-CoV-2. Samples came from the ongoing ImmuneRACE study (first 160 participants) plus 1,254 subjects from 6 global collaborators.

The collaborating institutions used their own protocols to collect whole blood in K2EDTA tubes. Collaborator samples were shipped for TCRbeta analysis as frozen whole blood, isolated PBMCs, or DNA extracted from either sample type. Overall study outcomes, separate from this receptor: The quantity of clinical and demographic metadata differed by source and by participant and was supplied without curation.

TCRbeta CDR3 regions were amplified from genomic DNA by means of the immunoSEQ Assay, a bias-controlled multiplex PCR. As for how the authors treated the data: Nucleated cell counts per sample were estimated from amplification of reference gene primers within the assay. Sequence reads were collapsed and filtered to measure the absolute abundance of every unique TCRbeta CDR3 rearrangement. For each sample, productive Simpson clonality was calculated by taking the square root of Simpson's diversity index across productive rearrangements. TCRdb holds this immuneACCESS table with in-frame rearrangements only. Some clones are missing; in checked studies, unresolved V genes explain under half, and the rest has no known cause. V, J and clone size reflect that table, while D and trimming were determined from the DNA. The sample profile shows more than 70,000 clones; about 93% of them were found once. The ten largest clones take up roughly 0.78% of the sample.

The sequencing sample was made of peripheral blood. The TCR comes from a woman aged 80 or over with acute or convalescent COVID-19. The V and J genes are TRBV3-1 (or the pseudogene TRBV3-2) and TRBJ2-1, with TRBD2 identical over 8 junction bases. CDR3 sequence: CASSLAGINNEQFF. The bases are TGTGCCAGCAGCCTAGCGGGGATTAACAATGAGCAGTTCTTC.